Listed below are T cell receptor beta chains from one sample, sequenced in a study of T-cell reconstitution after alpha-beta-depleted transplantation in children. One entry per CDR3 protein results from TCRdb running MiXCR on the PCR reads. The table lists about 980,000 distinct CDR3 sequences, 25% to 35% of them singletons. Here the sequenced sample was PBMCs, mostly from graft donor cells, taken 360 days after TCRalphabeta/CD19-depleted stem cell transplant. These receptors were collected from a boy younger than two who had a stem cell transplant for SCID, so the T cells may come from the graft donor. The CDR3 runs from the conserved cysteine through the conserved F or W. Each record gives: J gene, V gene, CDR3 length, D gene, clone size, CDR3 DNA, CDR3 protein. The D gene is left open where the match is weak. The size field is filled for only some rows; it gives once, few, many or a size class.

J: TRBJ1-4
V: TRBV2
length: 15
D: NA
size: few
DNA: TGTGCCAGCAGTCCCGAGGCAGGTTTTAATGAAAAACTGTTTTTT
CDR3: CASSPEAGFNEKLFF

J: TRBJ1-1
V: TRBV5-1
length: 16
D: NA
size: NA
DNA: TGCGCCAGCAGCCCAGGAGCACAGGGAAGGAACACTGAAGCTTTCTTT
CDR3: CASSPGAQGRNTEAFF

J: TRBJ2-7
V: TRBV18
length: 14
D: NA
size: NA
DNA: TGTGCCAGCTCACCGCGCGGGATCACCTACGAGCAGTACTTC
CDR3: CASSPRGITYEQYF

J: TRBJ2-1
V: TRBV5-5
length: 18
D: TRBD2
size: few
DNA: TGTGCCAGCAGCTTGAAGACTAGCGGGGGGGACTCCTACAATGAGCAGTTCTTC
CDR3: CASSLKTSGGDSYNEQFF

J: TRBJ1-1
V: TRBV4-1
length: 13
D: NA
size: few
DNA: TGCGCCAGCAGCCAAGATTGGGGGAATGAAGCTTTCTTT
CDR3: CASSQDWGNEAFF

J: TRBJ1-1
V: TRBV5-1
length: 16
D: NA
size: NA
DNA: TGCGCCAGCAGCTTGGGTGTGGCCAGGATGAACACTGAAGCTTTCTTT
CDR3: CASSLGVARMNTEAFF

J: TRBJ2-7
V: TRBV6-1
length: 15
D: TRBD2
size: NA
DNA: TGTGCCACCTTACCCGGGGGGGGCTTGTTTAGCGAGCAGTACTTC
CDR3: CATLPGGGLFSEQYF

J: TRBJ2-5
V: TRBV4-1
length: 18
D: NA
size: few
DNA: TGCGCCAGCAGCCAAGGGCCCCGGGGACTCGGCTTCCAAGAGACCCAGTACTTC
CDR3: CASSQGPRGLGFQETQYF

J: TRBJ1-4
V: TRBV12-3/TRBV12-4
length: 14
D: NA
size: few
DNA: TGTGCCAGCAGAGAATTTGCAACTAATGAAAAACTGTTTTTT
CDR3: CASREFATNEKLFF

J: TRBJ2-5
V: TRBV5-1
length: 13
D: NA
size: few
DNA: TGCGCCAGCAGCCCGTCGTTGGAAGAGACCCAGTACTTC
CDR3: CASSPSLEETQYF